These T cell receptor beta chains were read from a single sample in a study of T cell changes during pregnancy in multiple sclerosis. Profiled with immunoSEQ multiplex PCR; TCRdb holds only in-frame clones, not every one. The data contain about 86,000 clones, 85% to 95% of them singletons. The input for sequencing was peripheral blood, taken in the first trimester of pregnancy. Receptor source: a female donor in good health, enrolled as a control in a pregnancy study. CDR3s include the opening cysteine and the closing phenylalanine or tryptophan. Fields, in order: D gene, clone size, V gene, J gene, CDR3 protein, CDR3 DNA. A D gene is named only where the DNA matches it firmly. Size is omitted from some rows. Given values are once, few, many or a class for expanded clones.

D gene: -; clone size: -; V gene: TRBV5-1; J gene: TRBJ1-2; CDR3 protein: CASSLGPPRESWRVYGYTF; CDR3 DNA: TGCGCCAGCAGCTTGGGGCCCCCTCGGGAGTCGTGGAGGGTATATGGCTACACCTTC
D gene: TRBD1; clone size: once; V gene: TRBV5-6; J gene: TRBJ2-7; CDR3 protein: CASSSDRGPRYEQYF; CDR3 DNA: TGTGCCAGCAGCTCCGACAGGGGTCCGCGGTACGAGCAGTACTTC
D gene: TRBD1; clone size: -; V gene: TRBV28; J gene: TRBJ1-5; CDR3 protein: CASSTVFGTGNQPQHF; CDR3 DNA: TGTGCCAGCAGTACCGTTTTCGGGACAGGGAATCAGCCCCAGCATTTT
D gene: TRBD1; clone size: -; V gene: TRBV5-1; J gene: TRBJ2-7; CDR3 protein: CASSPGQGPLEQYF; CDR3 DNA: TGCGCCAGCAGCCCTGGACAGGGCCCTCTCGAGCAGTACTTC
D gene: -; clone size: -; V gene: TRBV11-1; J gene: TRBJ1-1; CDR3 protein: CASSLGLPTEAFF; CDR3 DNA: TGTGCCAGCAGCTTGGGACTGCCCACTGAAGCTTTCTTT
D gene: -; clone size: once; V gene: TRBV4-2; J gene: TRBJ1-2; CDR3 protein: CASSPGQYGYTF; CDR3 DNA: TGTGCCAGCAGCCCGGGACAATATGGCTACACCTTC
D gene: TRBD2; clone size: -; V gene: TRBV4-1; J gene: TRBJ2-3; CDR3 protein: CASSQLTSGTDTQYF; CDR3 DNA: TGCGCCAGCAGCCAACTGACTAGCGGCACAGATACGCAGTATTTT
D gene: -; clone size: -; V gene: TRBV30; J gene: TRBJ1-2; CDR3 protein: CACLSRFDSHYGYTF; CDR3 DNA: TGTGCCTGTCTTTCTCGGTTCGACAGCCACTATGGCTACACCTTC
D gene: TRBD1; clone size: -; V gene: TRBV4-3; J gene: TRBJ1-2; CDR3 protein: CASSQGLGTGGRGYGYTF; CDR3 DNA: TGCGCCAGCAGCCAAGGATTGGGTACAGGGGGCCGGGGTTATGGCTACACCTTC
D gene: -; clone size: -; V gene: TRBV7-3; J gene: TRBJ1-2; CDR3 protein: CASSLEQGYGYTF; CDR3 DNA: TGTGCCAGCAGCTTAGAACAGGGCTATGGCTACACCTTC
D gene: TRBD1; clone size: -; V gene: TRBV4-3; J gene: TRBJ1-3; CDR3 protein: CASSRITGALSGNTIYF; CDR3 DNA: TGCGCCAGCAGCCGGATCACAGGGGCTCTCTCTGGAAACACCATATATTTT
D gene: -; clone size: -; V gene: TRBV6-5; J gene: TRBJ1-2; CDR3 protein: CASSYSITSGYGYTF; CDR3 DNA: TGTGCCAGCAGTTACTCTATCACATCGGGGTATGGCTACACCTTC
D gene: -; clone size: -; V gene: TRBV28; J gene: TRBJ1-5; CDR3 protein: CASSPERGGSNQPQHF; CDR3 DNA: TGTGCCAGCAGTCCCGAAAGGGGGGGCAGCAATCAGCCCCAGCATTTT
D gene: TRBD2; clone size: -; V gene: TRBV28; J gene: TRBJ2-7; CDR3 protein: CASNPLSGGPYEQYF; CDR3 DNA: TGTGCCAGCAACCCTCTTAGCGGGGGACCCTACGAGCAGTACTTC
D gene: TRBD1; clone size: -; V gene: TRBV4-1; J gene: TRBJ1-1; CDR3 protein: CASSQDLTGDTEAFF; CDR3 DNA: TGCGCCAGCAGCCAAGACCTAACAGGGGACACTGAAGCTTTCTTT
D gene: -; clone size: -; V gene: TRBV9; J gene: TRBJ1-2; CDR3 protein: CASSVASQGNYGYTF; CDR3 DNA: TGTGCCAGCAGCGTAGCGAGTCAGGGGAACTATGGCTACACCTTC
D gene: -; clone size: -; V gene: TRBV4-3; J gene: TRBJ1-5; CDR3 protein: CASSQETHQPQHF; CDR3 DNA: TGCGCCAGCAGCCAAGAAACTCATCAGCCCCAGCATTTT
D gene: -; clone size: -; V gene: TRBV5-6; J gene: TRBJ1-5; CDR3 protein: CASSLLRGGKYNQPQHF; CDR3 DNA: TGTGCCAGCAGCTTGCTACGCGGGGGGAAATACAATCAGCCCCAGCATTTT
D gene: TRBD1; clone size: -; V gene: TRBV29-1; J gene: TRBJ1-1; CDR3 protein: CSVEPRARQGLNTEAFF; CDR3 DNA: TGCAGCGTTGAACCCAGAGCAAGACAGGGCCTGAACACTGAAGCTTTCTTT
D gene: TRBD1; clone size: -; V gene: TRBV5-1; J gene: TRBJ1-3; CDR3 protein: CASSSGTGTGNTIYF; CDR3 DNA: TGCGCCAGCAGCTCCGGGACAGGGACTGGAAACACCATATATTTT
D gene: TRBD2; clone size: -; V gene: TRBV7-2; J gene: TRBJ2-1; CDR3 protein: CASSLGTSGGREQFF; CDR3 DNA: TGTGCCAGCAGCTTAGGGACTAGCGGGGGGCGCGAGCAGTTCTTC
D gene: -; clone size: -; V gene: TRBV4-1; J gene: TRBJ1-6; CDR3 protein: CASSQALGAYNSPLHF; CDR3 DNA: TGCGCCAGCAGCCAGGCCCTAGGGGCCTATAATTCACCCCTCCACTTT
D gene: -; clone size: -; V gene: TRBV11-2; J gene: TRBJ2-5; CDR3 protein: CASSLGRIEETQYF; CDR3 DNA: TGTGCCAGCAGCCTGGGCCGTATAGAAGAGACCCAGTACTTC
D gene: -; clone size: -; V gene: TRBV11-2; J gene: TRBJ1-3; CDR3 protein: CASSPSTGNTIYF; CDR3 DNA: TGTGCCAGCAGCCCCAGTACCGGAAACACCATATATTTT
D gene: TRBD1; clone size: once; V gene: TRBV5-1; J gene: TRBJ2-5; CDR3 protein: CASSLALTGGKQTQYF; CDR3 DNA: TGCGCCAGCAGCTTGGCCTTGACAGGGGGCAAACAGACCCAGTACTTC
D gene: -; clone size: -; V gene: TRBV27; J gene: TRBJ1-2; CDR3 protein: CASSSGGGNYGYTF; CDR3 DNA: TGTGCCAGCAGTTCGGGGGGTGGGAACTATGGCTACACCTTC
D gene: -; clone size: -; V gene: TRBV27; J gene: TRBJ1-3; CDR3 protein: CASRDEIQLSGNTIYF; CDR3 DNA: TGTGCCAGCAGAGATGAGATACAGCTCTCTGGAAACACCATATATTTT
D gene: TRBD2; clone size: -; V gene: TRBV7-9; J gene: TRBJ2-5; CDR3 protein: CASLWGAGEETQYF; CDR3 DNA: TGTGCCAGCCTATGGGGAGCGGGGGAAGAGACCCAGTACTTC
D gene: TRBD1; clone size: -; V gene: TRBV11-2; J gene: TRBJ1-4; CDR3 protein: CASSWTGRDEKLFF; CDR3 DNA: TGTGCCAGCAGCTGGACAGGGAGAGATGAAAAACTGTTTTTT
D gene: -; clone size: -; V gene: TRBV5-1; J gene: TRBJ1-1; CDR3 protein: CASSPVAGEINTEAFF; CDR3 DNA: TGCGCCAGCAGCCCGGTCGCAGGGGAGATAAACACTGAAGCTTTCTTT
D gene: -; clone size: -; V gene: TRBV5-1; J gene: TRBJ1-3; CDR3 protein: CASSFGGSSGNTIYF; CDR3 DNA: TGCGCCAGCAGCTTCGGCGGTAGCTCTGGAAACACCATATATTTT
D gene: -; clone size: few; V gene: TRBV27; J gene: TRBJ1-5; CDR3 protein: CASSYSLNSNQPQHF; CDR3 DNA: TGTGCCAGCAGTTACAGTCTTAATAGCAATCAGCCCCAGCATTTT
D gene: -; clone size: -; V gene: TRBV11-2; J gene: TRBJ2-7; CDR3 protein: CASSSVTAGLSYEQYF; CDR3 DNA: TGTGCCAGCAGCTCTGTAACGGCAGGGCTCTCCTACGAGCAGTACTTC
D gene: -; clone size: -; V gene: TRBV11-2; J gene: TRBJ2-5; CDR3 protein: CASSPVESQETQYF; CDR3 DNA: TGTGCCAGCAGCCCCGTCGAGTCACAAGAGACCCAGTACTTC
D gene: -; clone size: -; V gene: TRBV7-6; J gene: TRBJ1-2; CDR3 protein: CASSSGFSNYGYTF; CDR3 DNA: TGTGCCAGCAGCTCGGGGTTTTCTAACTATGGCTACACCTTC
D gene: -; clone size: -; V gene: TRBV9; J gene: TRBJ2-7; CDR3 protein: CASAPNLLGYEQYF; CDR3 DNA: TGTGCCAGCGCCCCGAACCTCCTCGGGTACGAGCAGTACTTC
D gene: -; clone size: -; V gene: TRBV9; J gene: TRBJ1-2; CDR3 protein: CASSSQGLLYGYTF; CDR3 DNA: TGTGCCAGCAGCTCACAGGGCCTACTATATGGCTACACCTTC
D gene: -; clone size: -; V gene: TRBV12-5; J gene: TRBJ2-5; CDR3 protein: CASAVGGGGQETQYF; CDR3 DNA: TGTGCTAGTGCCGTAGGGGGGGGCGGCCAAGAGACCCAGTACTTC